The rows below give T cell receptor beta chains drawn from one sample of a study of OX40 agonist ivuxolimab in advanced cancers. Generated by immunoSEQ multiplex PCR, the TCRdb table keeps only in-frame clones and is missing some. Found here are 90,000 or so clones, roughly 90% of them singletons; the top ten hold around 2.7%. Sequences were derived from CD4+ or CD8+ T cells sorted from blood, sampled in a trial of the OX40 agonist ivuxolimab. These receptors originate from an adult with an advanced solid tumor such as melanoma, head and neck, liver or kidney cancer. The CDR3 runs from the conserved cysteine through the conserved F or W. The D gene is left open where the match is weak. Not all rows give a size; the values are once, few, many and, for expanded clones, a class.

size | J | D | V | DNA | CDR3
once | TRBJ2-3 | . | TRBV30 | TGTGCCTGGAGGAGCTCCGGGAATACGCAGTATTTT | CAWRSSGNTQYF
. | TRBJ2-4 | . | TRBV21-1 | TGTGCCAGCAGCAAAGTCCTAAGACTAGCGGGAGGGCCGGGGCACTTC | CASSKVLRLAGGPGHF
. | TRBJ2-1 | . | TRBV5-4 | TGTGCCAGCAGCCTCGAATCGACAGTTTATGGTGAGCAGTTCTTC | CASSLESTVYGEQFF
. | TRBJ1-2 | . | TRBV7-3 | TGTGCCAGCAGCCAAGGGGCTGGGAGGGGCCGGTACGACTATGGCTACACCTTC | CASSQGAGRGRYDYGYTF
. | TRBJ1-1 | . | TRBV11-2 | TGTGCCAGCAGCTTATACGCTGAAGCTTTCTTT | CASSLYAEAFF
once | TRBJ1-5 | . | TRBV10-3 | TGTGCCATCGCCCCGGACTCGAGCAATCAGCCCCAGCATTTT | CAIAPDSSNQPQHF
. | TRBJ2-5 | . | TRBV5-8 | TGTGCCAGCAGCCGCGGGCACCAAGAGACCCAGTACTTC | CASSRGHQETQYF
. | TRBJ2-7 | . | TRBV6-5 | TGTGCCAGCCGGATGGGGGGCACCTACGAGCAGTACTTC | CASRMGGTYEQYF
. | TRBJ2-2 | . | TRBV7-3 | TGTGCCAGCAGTCCCACTTCGTCCGGGGAGCTGTTTTTT | CASSPTSSGELFF
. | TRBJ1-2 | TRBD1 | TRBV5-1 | TGCGCCAGCAGTTCCGGCCGGGACAGGGTCTCGGGCTATGGCTACACCTTC | CASSSGRDRVSGYGYTF
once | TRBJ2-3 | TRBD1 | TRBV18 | TGTGCCAGCTCACCGTACAGGGGGCAGGGCACAGATACGCAGTATTTT | CASSPYRGQGTDTQYF
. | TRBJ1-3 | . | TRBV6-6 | TGTGCCAGCAGTTACTCGGGGCAGGTCGGAAACACCATATATTTT | CASSYSGQVGNTIYF
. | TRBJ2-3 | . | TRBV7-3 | TGTGCCAGCAGCTTATACAGAAGCACAGATACGCAGTATTTT | CASSLYRSTDTQYF
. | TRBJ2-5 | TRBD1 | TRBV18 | TGTGCCAGCTCACCAACCCCGGGACAGGGACAAGAGACCCAGTACTTC | CASSPTPGQGQETQYF
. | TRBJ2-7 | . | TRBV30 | TGTGCCTGGAGTGTACGGGCAACCTACGAGCAGTACTTC | CAWSVRATYEQYF
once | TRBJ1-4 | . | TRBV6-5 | TGTGCCAGCAGGAACGGGGGAACTAATGAAAAACTGTTTTTT | CASRNGGTNEKLFF
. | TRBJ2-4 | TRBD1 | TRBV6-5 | TGTGCCAGCAGTTACTCGACAGGGGCCAAAAACATTCAGTACTTC | CASSYSTGAKNIQYF
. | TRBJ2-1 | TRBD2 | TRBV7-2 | TGTGCCAGCAGCCCCGGGGAGGGCGCCTACAATGAGCAGTTCTTC | CASSPGEGAYNEQFF
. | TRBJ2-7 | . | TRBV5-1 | TGCGCCAGCAGCTTGGGCGCCGGGATCTCCTACGAGCAGTACTTC | CASSLGAGISYEQYF
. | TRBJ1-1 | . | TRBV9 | TGTGCCAGCAGCCCCCGAATGGAGGCGGGGACTGAAGCTTTCTTT | CASSPRMEAGTEAFF
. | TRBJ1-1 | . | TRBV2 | TGTGCCAGCATCGGAAGGACTGTTACTGAAGCTTTCTTT | CASIGRTVTEAFF
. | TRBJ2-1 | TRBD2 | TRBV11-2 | TGTGCCAGCAGCCCAAAACGGACTAGCGGGGGGGTAGGTGAGCAGTTCTTC | CASSPKRTSGGVGEQFF
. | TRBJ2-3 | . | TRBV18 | TGTGCCAGCTCACCGGAGGCCATTGTTGGCACAGATACGCAGTATTTT | CASSPEAIVGTDTQYF
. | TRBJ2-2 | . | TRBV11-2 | TGTGCCAGCCATCCGGACGGCTACACCGGGGAGCTGTTTTTT | CASHPDGYTGELFF
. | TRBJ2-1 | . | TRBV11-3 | TGTGCCAGCAGCTTAGATCGATCTCTAGATAATGAGCAGTTCTTC | CASSLDRSLDNEQFF
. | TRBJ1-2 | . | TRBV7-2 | TGTGCCAGCAGCCCCCCTGGGGGGGTTGGGGACTATGGCTACACCTTC | CASSPPGGVGDYGYTF